The source of this T cell receptor beta chain is a study of beta chain features in type 1 diabetes. Study-wide results and limits: VDJ junctions from type 1 diabetes patients carried fewer insertions and larger deletions. Compared to healthy donors, patients appeared to have naive, central memory and Treg TCRB repertoires that were more alike.

Points on this clone: Its specificity is unknown.

Sorted populations all exceeded 95% purity. The sequenced template was cDNA made from the entire isolated RNA. Here immunoSEQ multiplex PCR was the method, and the copy in TCRdb shows in-frame clones only, minus some. The table lists roughly 120,000 clones, roughly 43% of them singletons. Source material: stem cell memory CD4+ T cells from blood. This sequence originates from a woman aged 18-30 years in good health.

The CDR3 sequence is CASSYQSRERAEAFF. CDR3 coding DNA: TGTGCCAGCAGCTACCAGTCCAGGGAAAGGGCTGAAGCTTTCTTT. V is TRBV5-6 and J is TRBJ1-1, with a weak D call TRBD1 (5 bases). The V and J ends lost 3 bases and 6 bases respectively, with 18 bases between them. From germline, CDR1 is SGHDT and CDR2 YYEEEE. CDR3 length: 15 amino acids.